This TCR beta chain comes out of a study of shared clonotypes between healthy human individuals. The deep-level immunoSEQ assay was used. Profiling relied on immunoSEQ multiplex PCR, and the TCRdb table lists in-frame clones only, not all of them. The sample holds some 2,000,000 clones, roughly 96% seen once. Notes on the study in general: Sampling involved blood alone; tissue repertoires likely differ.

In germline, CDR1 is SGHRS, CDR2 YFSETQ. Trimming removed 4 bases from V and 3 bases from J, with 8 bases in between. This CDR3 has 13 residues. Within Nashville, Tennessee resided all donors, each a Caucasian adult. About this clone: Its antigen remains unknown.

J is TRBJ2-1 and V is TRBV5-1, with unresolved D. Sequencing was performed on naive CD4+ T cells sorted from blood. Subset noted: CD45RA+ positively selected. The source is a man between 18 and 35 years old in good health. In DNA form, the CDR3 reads TGCGCCAGCAGCCCTAATCGCTACAATGAGCAGTTCTTC. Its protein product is CASSPNRYNEQFF.